The rows below give T cell receptor beta chains drawn from one sample of a study of beta chain features in type 1 diabetes. Clones were read by immunoSEQ multiplex PCR, and TCRdb kept only the in-frame ones, dropping some. The sample gives 600,000 or so clones, around 11% of which show up once; around 0.12% is in the top ten. The specimen was naive CD4+ T cells from blood. Every receptor here comes from a man aged 25-45 years with type 1 diabetes. Both conserved end residues are part of each CDR3. The D gene is left open where the match is weak. Expanded clones get a size class; other rows say once, few or many, or leave the size out.

size,D,J,V,DNA,CDR3
-,-,TRBJ2-7,TRBV6-6,TGTGCCAGCAGTTACTCGAGAAGGGAGTCCTACGAGCAGTACTTC,CASSYSRRESYEQYF
few,-,TRBJ1-2,TRBV5-6,TGTGCCAGCAGCTTGGCGGACAGAGACACCTATGGCTACACCTTC,CASSLADRDTYGYTF
few,-,TRBJ2-5,TRBV4-1,TGCGCCAGCAGCCAAGATCGGTACGAAGGGGAGACCCAGTACTTC,CASSQDRYEGETQYF
-,-,TRBJ1-3,TRBV9,TGTGCCAGCAGCGCACTGGGGGACTCCCGAGGGAACACCATATATTTT,CASSALGDSRGNTIYF
-,TRBD1,TRBJ2-2,TRBV7-7,TGTGCCAGCAGCCCCCTCCCGGGGACAGCCACGAACACCGGGGAGCTGTTTTTT,CASSPLPGTATNTGELFF
-,-,TRBJ2-7,TRBV2,TGTGCCAGCAGTGCGCAGGGACTTAGCGGCGAGCAGTACTTC,CASSAQGLSGEQYF
-,-,TRBJ2-1,TRBV29-1,TGCAGCGTTAGGGATTACAATGAGCAGTTCTTC,CSVRDYNEQFF
-,-,TRBJ2-7,TRBV5-6,TGTGCCAGCAGCTCCACGGGGGAGCAGTACTTC,CASSSTGEQYF
-,-,TRBJ2-5,TRBV9,TGTGCCAGCAGCCCCCCTCCAAGAGAGACCCAGTACTTC,CASSPPPRETQYF
few,-,TRBJ1-1,TRBV19,TGTGCCAGTAGTCCCCTAAGCTGGACTGAAGCTTTCTTT,CASSPLSWTEAFF
-,-,TRBJ1-5,TRBV7-8,TGTGCCAGCAGCTCTATAACCCAGGGTACGGGTCAGCCCCAGCATTTT,CASSSITQGTGQPQHF
few,-,TRBJ2-1,TRBV5-1,TGCGCCAGCAGCTTGGATGCAGGGAGAAATGAGCAGTTCTTC,CASSLDAGRNEQFF
-,TRBD1,TRBJ1-2,TRBV6-5,TGTGCCAGCAGTTACCTACAGGGGAGTCGCAACTATGGCTACACCTTC,CASSYLQGSRNYGYTF
few,-,TRBJ2-5,TRBV11-3,TGTGCCAGCAGCCAAGAGACCCAGTACTTC,CASSQETQYF
few,-,TRBJ2-7,TRBV7-2,TGTGCCAGCAGTTACGACAGCTACGAGCAGTACTTC,CASSYDSYEQYF
-,-,TRBJ2-7,TRBV28,TGTGCCAGCTCGGCGTGGGGACGGAATACCTACGAGCAGTACTTC,CASSAWGRNTYEQYF